This T cell receptor (beta chain) was sequenced in a study of T-cell memory formation after mild COVID-19. Study overall: The study found TCR clusters largely donor specific.

This CDR3 spans 15 amino acids. Germline CDR1 is LNHDA and CDR2 is SQIVND (reference sequence). V dropped 7 bases and J dropped 0 bases, with 13 bases sitting between them. As regards this clonotype: The antigen remains undetermined.

5'RACE, which relied on constant-segment primers, yielded TCR alpha and TCR beta cDNA libraries carrying sample barcodes and UMIs. One entry per CDR3 protein, called by TCRdb with MiXCR from the 5' RACE reads. The sample holds about 150,000 distinct CDR3 sequences, approximately 13% seen once. Study-level findings and limits: For contracting clones, CD4+ ones sat mainly in CM and EM, CD8+ in EMRA.

This sequence joins TRBV19 and TRBJ2-4, with a tentative D call TRBD2 (6 bases). Sequences were obtained from PBMCs or a T cell subset sorted from them (not recorded which). This TCR came from a young man who had mild COVID-19 (a few samples of this study predate the infection). Cell type and time point are not known. This CDR3 reads CASTSPGEAKNIQYF. CDR3 nucleotides: TGTGCCAGTACCTCTCCGGGGGAAGCCAAAAACATTCAGTACTTC.